The 5 T cell receptor beta chains below were found in one sample sequenced in a study of T cell responses to AZD1222 COVID-19 vaccine. Profiling relied on immunoSEQ multiplex PCR, and the TCRdb table lists in-frame clones only, not all of them. The table has about 130,000 clones, around 85% seen once. This specimen was peripheral blood, taken 28 days after the second AZD1222 dose. These TCRs come from an adult who received the AZD1222 COVID-19 vaccine.

The genes are TRBV6-5 and TRBJ1-1; D unresolved. Trimming removed 0 bases at V and 0 bases at J, with 5 bases between. CDR1 MNHEY and CDR2 SVGAGI come from the germline V gene. This CDR3 has 14 residues. The CDR3 reads CASSYSILNTEAFF. The CDR3 nucleotides are TGTGCCAGCAGTTACTCCATTCTGAACACTGAAGCTTTCTTT.

The chain is built from TRBV27 and TRBJ1-3, with TRBD1 matching 7 bases. The germline V gene encodes CDR1 MNHEY and CDR2 SMNVEV (reference sequence). The CDR3 totals 12 residues. J was trimmed by 3 bases and V by 8 bases; bases with no gene match: 1. The CDR3 DNA follows: TGTGCCAGCCGGACAGGTGGAAACACCATATATTTT. This gives the protein CASRTGGNTIYF.

This chain connects TRBV10-2 to TRBJ1-6; perhaps TRBD1 as D (6 bases). Between the trimmed V and J ends, which lost 7 bases and 10 bases, there was a span of 14 bases. The CDR3 spans 13 residues. Per germline, CDR1 WSHSY and CDR2 SAAADI. The CDR3 loop reads CASNQGWGSPLHF. CDR3 nucleotides: TGCGCCAGCAATCAGGGGTGGGGATCACCCCTCCACTTT.

The CDR3 coding sequence is TGTGCCACCAGCAGAATGGGACAGGGACAAGAGACCCAGTACTTC. Translated, it gives CATSRMGQGQETQYF. The genes are TRBV15 and TRBJ2-5, with 9 nucleotides matching TRBD1. This CDR3 spans 15 amino acids. Germline V lookup: CDR1 LNHNV, CDR2 YYDKDF (reference sequence). With V trimmed by 2 bases and J by 2 bases, 3 bases remained unmatched.

V is TRBV9 and J is TRBJ1-5, with 10 bases aligning to TRBD1. From germline, CDR1 is SGDLS and CDR2 YYNGEE. This CDR3 comprises 14 residues. V lost 3 bases and J lost 4; bases outside the gene matches: 1. CDR3 nucleotide sequence: TGTGCCAGCAGCGCGGACAGGGGGAATCAGCCCCAGCATTTT. It translates to CASSADRGNQPQHF.